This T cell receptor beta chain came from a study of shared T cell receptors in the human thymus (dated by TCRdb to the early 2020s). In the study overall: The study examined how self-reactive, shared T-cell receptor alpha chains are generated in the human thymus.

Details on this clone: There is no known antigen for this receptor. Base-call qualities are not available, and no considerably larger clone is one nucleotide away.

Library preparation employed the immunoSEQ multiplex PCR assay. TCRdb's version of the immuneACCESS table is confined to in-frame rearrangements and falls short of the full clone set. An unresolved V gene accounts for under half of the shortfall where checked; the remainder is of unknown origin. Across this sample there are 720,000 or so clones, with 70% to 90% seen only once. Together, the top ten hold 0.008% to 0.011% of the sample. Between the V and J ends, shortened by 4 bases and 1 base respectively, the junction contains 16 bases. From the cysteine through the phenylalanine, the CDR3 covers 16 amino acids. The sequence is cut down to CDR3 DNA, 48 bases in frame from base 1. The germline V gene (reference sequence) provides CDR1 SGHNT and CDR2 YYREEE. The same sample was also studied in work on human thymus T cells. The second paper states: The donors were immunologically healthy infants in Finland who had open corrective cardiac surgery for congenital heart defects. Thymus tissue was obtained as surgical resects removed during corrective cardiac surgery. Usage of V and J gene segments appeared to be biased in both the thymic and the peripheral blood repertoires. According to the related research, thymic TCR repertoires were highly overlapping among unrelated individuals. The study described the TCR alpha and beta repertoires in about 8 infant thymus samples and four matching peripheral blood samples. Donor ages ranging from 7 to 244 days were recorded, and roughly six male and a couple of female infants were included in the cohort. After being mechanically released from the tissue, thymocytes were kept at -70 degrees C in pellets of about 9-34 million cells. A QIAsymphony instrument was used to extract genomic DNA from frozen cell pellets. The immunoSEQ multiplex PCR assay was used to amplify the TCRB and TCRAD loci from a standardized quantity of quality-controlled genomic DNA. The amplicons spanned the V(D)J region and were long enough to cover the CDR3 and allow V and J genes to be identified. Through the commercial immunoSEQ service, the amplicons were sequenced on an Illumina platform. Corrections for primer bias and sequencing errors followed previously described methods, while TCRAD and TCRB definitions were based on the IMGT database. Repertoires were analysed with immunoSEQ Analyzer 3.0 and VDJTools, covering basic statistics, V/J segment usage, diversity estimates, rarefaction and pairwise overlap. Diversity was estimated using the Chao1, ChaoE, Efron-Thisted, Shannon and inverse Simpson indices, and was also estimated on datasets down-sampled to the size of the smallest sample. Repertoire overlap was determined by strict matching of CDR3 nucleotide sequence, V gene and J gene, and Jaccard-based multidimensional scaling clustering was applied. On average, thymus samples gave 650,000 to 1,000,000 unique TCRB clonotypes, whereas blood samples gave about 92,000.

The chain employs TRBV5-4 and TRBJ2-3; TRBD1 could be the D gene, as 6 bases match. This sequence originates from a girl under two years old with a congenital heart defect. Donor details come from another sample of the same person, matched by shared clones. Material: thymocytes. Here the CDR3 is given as CASSPANRDRTDTQYF. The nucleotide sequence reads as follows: TGTGCCAGCAGCCCAGCCAACAGGGATCGCACAGATACGCAGTATTTT.